The rows below give T cell receptor beta chains drawn from one sample of a study of T-cell memory formation after mild COVID-19. Using its own MiXCR run on the 5' RACE reads, TCRdb lists one record per CDR3 protein. The table lists hundreds of thousands of distinct CDR3 sequences, roughly 21% of them singletons, with about 12% in the top ten. Sequenced sample: PBMCs or a T cell subset sorted from them (not recorded which). The source is an adult woman who had mild COVID-19 (a few samples of this study predate the infection). Cell type and time point are not known. Both conserved end residues are part of each CDR3. Fields, in order: clone size, J gene, V gene, D gene, CDR3 DNA, CDR3 protein. A D gene is named only where the DNA matches it firmly. Clone size is given for some rows only: seen once, a few or many times, or a class if the clone is expanded.

>many|TRBJ2-3|TRBV12-3/TRBV12-4|-
TGCGCCAGCAGCTTGGGCGGGAGCACAGATACGCAGTATTTT
CASSLGGSTDTQYF
>-|TRBJ2-7|TRBV6-5|TRBD1
TGTGCCAGCAGTTACTCGGGACAGGGGGTCTACGAGCAGTACTTC
CASSYSGQGVYEQYF
>few|TRBJ2-3|TRBV7-8|-
TGTGCCAGCAGCCGCTTGGTGAGCGGGCATAGCACAGATACGCAGTATTTT
CASSRLVSGHSTDTQYF
>-|TRBJ1-1|TRBV14|-
TGTGCCAGCAGCCAAGGGGGTGAAGCTTTCTTT
CASSQGGEAFF
>-|TRBJ2-3|TRBV12-3/TRBV12-4|-
TGTGCCAGCAGTTTAGAGGGGGGCGGCAGGGGCCGAGATACGCAGTATTTT
CASSLEGGGRGRDTQYF
>-|TRBJ1-5|TRBV12-3/TRBV12-4|-
TGTGCCAGCAGCCCGTGGGCGGTTAGCAATCAGCCCCAGCATTTT
CASSPWAVSNQPQHF
>-|TRBJ2-3|TRBV6-6|TRBD2
TGTGCCAGCAGTTACAGGCGGGAGGGGGCAGATACGCAGTATTTT
CASSYRREGADTQYF
>-|TRBJ1-6|TRBV7-2|-
TGTGCCAGCAGCGAGGCCGGGAGGGGGAGTAGATCACCCCTCCACTTT
CASSEAGRGSRSPLHF
>few|TRBJ2-7|TRBV7-6|TRBD1
TGTGCCAGCAGCTGGTCGCACCAAACCGGGACAGGGTACTACGAGCAGTACTTC
CASSWSHQTGTGYYEQYF
>-|TRBJ2-1|TRBV5-1|-
TGCGCCAGCAGCCGCACTAGGAACGGTGAGCAGTTCTTC
CASSRTRNGEQFF
>many|TRBJ2-4|TRBV7-3|-
TGTGCCAGCAGTCAAGACTATGATGGTTACATTCAGTACTTC
CASSQDYDGYIQYF
>-|TRBJ2-2|TRBV10-3|TRBD2
TGTGCCATCAGGATAGCGGGGTGGAACACCGGGGAGCTGTTTTTT
CAIRIAGWNTGELFF
>few|TRBJ1-1|TRBV19|-
TGTGCCAGTAGTGCCAGGGACGCTTTCTTT
CASSARDAFF
>few|TRBJ2-2|TRBV9|-
TGTGCCAGCAGCGTAGGGTCAGGAGCCTACACCGGGGAGCTGTTTTTT
CASSVGSGAYTGELFF
>-|TRBJ2-7|TRBV5-6|TRBD1
TGTGCCAGCAGCTGGGGACAGAACTACGAGCAGTACTTC
CASSWGQNYEQYF
>-|TRBJ2-5|TRBV4-2|-
TGTGCCAGCAGCCAAGATCGGGGACGACTTGCCGGGACCCAGTACTTC
CASSQDRGRLAGTQYF
>-|TRBJ1-3|TRBV7-9|TRBD1
TGTGCCAGCAGCTTAGCGACAGGGGACTCTGGAAACACCATATATTTT
CASSLATGDSGNTIYF
>few|TRBJ2-7|TRBV30|TRBD1
TGTGCCTGGAGCACAGGGGGCGGCTACGAGCAGTACTTC
CAWSTGGGYEQYF
>-|TRBJ2-7|TRBV20-1|-
TGCAGTGCTAGAGATTCCCCACTAGCCTACGAGCAGTACTTC
CSARDSPLAYEQYF
>-|TRBJ2-5|TRBV28|-
TGTGCCAGCAGTTCTACGGACAGCCCGTACTTC
CASSSTDSPYF
>-|TRBJ2-7|TRBV7-9|-
TGTGCCAGCATCTCCTACCCGAGAGGGAGGTCCGAGCAGTACTTC
CASISYPRGRSEQYF
>few|TRBJ2-2|TRBV5-4|-
TGTGCCAGCAGGGCTGGAACGAACACCGGGGAGCTGTTTTTT
CASRAGTNTGELFF
>-|TRBJ2-2|TRBV7-6|TRBD1
TGTGCCAGCGAACCAGGGGGCTTCACCGGGGAGCTGTTTTTT
CASEPGGFTGELFF
>-|TRBJ2-7|TRBV10-3|TRBD2
TGTGCCATCAAGATGGGGACTAGCGGCTACGAGCAGTACTTC
CAIKMGTSGYEQYF
>few|TRBJ2-2|TRBV6-2/TRBV6-3|-
TGTGCCAGCCATGGAACCGAGGCCACCGGGGAGCTGTTTTTT
CASHGTEATGELFF
>-|TRBJ1-6|TRBV12-3/TRBV12-4|TRBD1
TGTGCCAGCAGTTCGGGACAGGGGAGGTATTCACCCCTCCACTTT
CASSSGQGRYSPLHF
>many|TRBJ1-5|TRBV6-6|TRBD1
TGTGCCAGCACCCTGACAGGGGGCCCCTCGGCCCAGCATTTT
CASTLTGGPSAQHF
>-|TRBJ2-7|TRBV18|-
TGTGCCAGCTCAAACCACGGGAAGCAGTACTTC
CASSNHGKQYF
>few|TRBJ2-3|TRBV10-3|-
TGTGCCATCCTGGACAGTCGGTCGCTCACAGATACGCAGTATTTT
CAILDSRSLTDTQYF
>-|TRBJ1-4|TRBV23-1|-
-
CARRDTSMKNCFF
>few|TRBJ2-3|TRBV7-8|-
TGTGCCAGCAGCTTAGTACCCCGAAGGGACCTCACAGATACGCAGTATTTT
CASSLVPRRDLTDTQYF
>few|TRBJ2-5|TRBV3-1|-
TGTGCCAGCAGCCCGCCGGTTAATAGCGGGACCCAGTACTTC
CASSPPVNSGTQYF
>few|TRBJ2-1|TRBV7-2|TRBD2
TGTGCCAGCATCCTAGGAGCGGGAACCTCCTACAATGAGCAGTTCTTC
CASILGAGTSYNEQFF
>-|TRBJ1-4|TRBV6-5|-
TGTGCCAGCAGTGCGACCGACAGTCGGGTGGGCGAAAAACTGTTTTTT
CASSATDSRVGEKLFF
>few|TRBJ1-2|TRBV4-1|-
TGCGCCAGCAGCCAAGTTGGCCGGAACTATGGCTACACCTTC
CASSQVGRNYGYTF
>-|TRBJ1-5|TRBV28|-
TGTGCCAGCATAAGAGGCAGCAGGGAGAGCAATCAGCCCCAGCATTTT
CASIRGSRESNQPQHF
>few|TRBJ2-3|TRBV20-1|TRBD2
TGCAGTGCTAGAGTCCGACTTGGCGGACTAGCGGGACTAGGAGATACGCAGTATTTT
CSARVRLGGLAGLGDTQYF
>-|TRBJ2-4|TRBV7-2|TRBD1
TGTGCCAGCAGCTACCAACTTTCCGGGACAGGGGCAGTGTCAGCCAAAAACATTCAGTACTTC
CASSYQLSGTGAVSAKNIQYF